This TCR beta chain was retrieved from a study of TIL therapy for anti-PD-1-resistant metastatic lung cancer. The time point is: pre-treatment sample, taken before nivolumab and TIL therapy. Looked up from germline, CDR1 is MNHEY and CDR2 is SVGAGI. The CDR3 covers 14 residues. Trimming took 4 bases from V and 1 from J, leaving 10 bases between them. The immunoSEQ assay was v3. Assay used: immunoSEQ multiplex PCR; TCRdb lists only in-frame clones, some missing. Of about 36,000 clones in the sample, 70% to 75% were seen once. The chain employs TRBV6-5 and TRBJ1-1; weak D call: TRBD1 (5 bases). The sequence was obtained from a person aged 25 to 85 with non-small cell lung cancer. This specimen was blood, taken at baseline. Here the CDR3 DNA reads TGTGCCAGCAGTTTCACCGACAGGAACACTGAAGCTTTCTTT. It yields the protein CASSFTDRNTEAFF.